This T cell receptor beta chain originates from a study of blood T cell repertoires in COVID-19. The length of the CDR3 is 16 residues. Germline loops: CDR1 SNHLY, CDR2 FYNNEI. The V gene lost 0 bases and the J gene lost 2 bases, with 13 bases spanning the gap. The assay was immunoSEQ multiplex PCR, and TCRdb's table has in-frame clones only and misses some. The sample contains fewer than 350,000 clones, around 90% of which appear only once. In terms of age and location, participants ranged from about 18 to 95 years and lived in roughly 22 US areas. In Cohort 3, a recovered donor had either two negative PCRs, clearance, or symptom resolution.

Sequenced input: PBMCs or T cells enriched from blood (not recorded which). The sequence was collected from a young woman who had recovered from COVID-19. V usage is TRBV2 and J usage is TRBJ1-1; possibly TRBD1 for D (6 bases). CDR3 DNA: TGTGCCAGCAGTGAAGCCCCGACAGGAGGTAACACTGAAGCTTTCTTT. Translating gives CASSEAPTGGNTEAFF. Using reference TRBV2 and TRBJ1-1 for the parts outside the CDR3, the full variable domain is EPEVTQTPSHQVTQMGQEVILRCVPISNHLYFYWYRQILGQKVEFLVSFYNNEISEKSEIFDDQFSVERPDGSNFTLKIRSTKLEDSAMYFCASSEAPTGGNTEAFFGQGTRLTVV.